This T cell receptor beta chain was observed in a study of OX40 agonist ivuxolimab in advanced cancers. The V and J ends lost 4 bases and 6 bases respectively, with 17 bases between them. This CDR3 is built from 15 residues. Looked up from germline, CDR1 is SGDLS and CDR2 is YYNGEE. Produced via immunoSEQ multiplex PCR; TCRdb's table is partial and in-frame only. The sample includes tens of thousands of clones, nearly 90% seen only once; the top ten take 0.19%. This sample comprised CD4+ or CD8+ T cells sorted from blood, obtained in a trial of the OX40 agonist ivuxolimab. This sequence joins TRBV9 and TRBJ1-5; the D is unclear. This TCR came from an adult with an advanced solid tumor such as melanoma, head and neck, liver or kidney cancer. The CDR3: CASSPSAGSGQPQHF. In DNA form, the CDR3 reads TGTGCCAGCAGCCCGTCCGCGGGAAGTGGTCAGCCCCAGCATTTT.